Below, 10 T cell receptor beta chains from the same sample are listed, as sequenced in a study of blood T cells in healthy people across ages. The authors ran a second PCR of about 7 to 12 cycles using a sample-barcoded 5' primer and a J-beta primer mix. TCRdb reprocessed the 5' RACE reads with MiXCR, giving one entry per CDR3 protein. The table lists about 1.1 million distinct CDR3 sequences, approximately 38% of them singletons, with around 13% in the top ten. The sequenced material came from blood. The receptors were gathered from a man aged 18 to 30 in good health.

Only a few counts were recorded for this clonotype. V usage is TRBV7-2 and J usage is TRBJ1-2, with D perhaps TRBD1 (6 bases). V was shortened by 1 base and J by 5 bases, with 14 bases between the two germline ends. Germline V gene sequence: CDR1 SGHTA, CDR2 FQGNSA. This CDR3 is 15 amino acids long. CDR3 region: CASSLGRGGGYGYTF. The CDR3 bases are TGTGCCAGCAGCTTAGGTAGAGGGGGAGGATATGGCTACACCTTC.

This clonotype was picked up many times. DNA for the CDR3: TGCAGTGCTAGGACAGGGGGCGATGAAAAACTGTTTTTT. Protein sequence: CSARTGGDEKLFF. This chain uses TRBV20-1 with TRBJ1-4; 10 bases are a match to TRBD1. Trimming took 3 bases from V and 6 from J; bases not matched to a gene: 1. CDR1 is DFQATT, CDR2 SNEGSKA, per germline (reference sequence). The CDR3 is 13 residues long.

This clonotype was detected only a few times. The chain joins TRBV29-1 to TRBJ1-2; no clear D. This CDR3 is 11 amino acids long. The germline V and J ends were trimmed by 7 bases and 8 bases, with 14 bases remaining between them. The germline V gene has CDR1 SQVTM and CDR2 ANQGSEA. CDR3 sequence (DNA): TGCAGCGCCAATTCCGAGGGCGGCTACACCTTC. This sequence encodes CSANSEGGYTF.

The chain couples TRBV2 to TRBJ2-2; a possible D gene is TRBD1 (6 bases). CDR3 length equals 15 residues. Germline loops: CDR1 SNHLY, CDR2 FYNNEI. V was cut by 8 bases and J by 1 base, with 14 bases left in between. The CDR3 loop is CASDDRMGNTGELFF. CDR3 nucleotides: TGTGCCAGCGATGACAGGATGGGGAACACCGGGGAGCTGTTTTTT.

The rearrangement uses TRBV7-9 and TRBJ1-4; D is ambiguous. V dropped 5 bases and J dropped 3 bases, with 13 bases sitting between them. This CDR3 is 15 amino acids long. Germline CDR1 reads SEHNR; CDR2 reads FQNEAQ (reference sequence). CDR3 sequence: CASSDGPSSNEKLFF. As DNA, the CDR3 is TGTGCCAGCAGCGATGGCCCTTCCTCTAATGAAAAACTGTTTTTT.

The chain carries TRBV6-2 or TRBV6-3 and TRBJ2-2, with 8 bases that match TRBD1. CDR1 and CDR2 (germline): MNHEY, SVGEGT. The CDR3 extends over 17 amino acids. The ends lost 5 bases at V and 0 bases at J; junction bases unmatched: 8. CDR3 coding DNA: TGTGCCAGCAGTAACGCACAGGGGGTCCCGAACACCGGGGAGCTGTTTTTT. This translates into CASSNAQGVPNTGELFF.

This clonotype has at least ten counts. The V call is TRBV7-9, the J call TRBJ2-5; unclear D gene. The CDR3 spans 14 residues. V was trimmed by 6 bases and J by 5 bases, leaving 16 bases between them. Germline V gives CDR1 SEHNR, CDR2 FQNEAQ (reference sequence). CDR3 sequence: CASSLSGFAETQYF. The DNA of the CDR3 is TGTGCCAGCAGTCTGTCCGGTTTCGCGGAGACCCAGTACTTC.

This clonotype was detected many times. The chain is built from TRBV24-1 and TRBJ2-1, with D unresolved. The CDR3 is made up of 13 amino acids. Trimming took off 3 bases at V and 5 bases at J, with 7 bases between the two ends. Germline-derived CDR1 and CDR2 are KGHDR and SFDVKD. CDR3: CATSDRTHNEQFF. The CDR3 DNA reads as TGTGCCACCAGTGATCGGACCCACAATGAGCAGTTCTTC.

This clonotype was observed a handful of times. The chain links TRBV4-3 to TRBJ2-4, with 7 bases aligning to TRBD2. Losses at the gene ends were 1 base for V and 6 bases for J; bases not matched to a gene: 3. This CDR3 has 14 amino acids. Per germline, CDR1 LGHNA and CDR2 YSLEER. Written as DNA, the CDR3 is TGCGCCAGCAGCCAAGGGCGGGGGACAAACATTCAGTACTTC. Amino acid sequence: CASSQGRGTNIQYF.

The chain carries TRBV3-1 and TRBJ1-1, with 7 bases fitting TRBD1. The CDR3 runs 14 residues. The V segment lost 8 bases and the J segment 5 bases; nucleotides outside the gene matches: 11. Germline loops: CDR1 LGHDT, CDR2 YNNKEL (reference sequence). The CDR3 region has the DNA TGTGCCAGCCGATCAGGGGGGGGGCGGACTGAAGCTTTCTTT. Translating gives CASRSGGGRTEAFF.